This T cell receptor beta chain was recorded in a study of blood T cells in healthy people across ages. Findings and caveats of the study: The lack of PBMC sorting stopped any conclusive naive versus antigen-experienced comparison.

Next came a second PCR, run for roughly 6 to 11 cycles, which used a sample-barcoded 5' primer along with a J-beta primer mix. TCRdb reprocessed the 5' RACE reads with MiXCR, giving one entry per CDR3 protein. The sample lists over a million distinct CDR3 sequences; around 39% were seen once. The CDR3 runs to 14 residues. V lost 5 bases and J lost 5, with 15 bases in between. Notes on this clonotype: What it binds is not known.

This clonotype was obtained from a woman under 30 in good health. The chain links TRBV12-3 or TRBV12-4 to TRBJ1-1; D ambiguous. The sequencing input was blood. CDR3 in DNA: TGTGCCAGCAGTATACGGCCATTTGGGACTGAAGCTTTCTTT. The encoded protein is CASSIRPFGTEAFF.